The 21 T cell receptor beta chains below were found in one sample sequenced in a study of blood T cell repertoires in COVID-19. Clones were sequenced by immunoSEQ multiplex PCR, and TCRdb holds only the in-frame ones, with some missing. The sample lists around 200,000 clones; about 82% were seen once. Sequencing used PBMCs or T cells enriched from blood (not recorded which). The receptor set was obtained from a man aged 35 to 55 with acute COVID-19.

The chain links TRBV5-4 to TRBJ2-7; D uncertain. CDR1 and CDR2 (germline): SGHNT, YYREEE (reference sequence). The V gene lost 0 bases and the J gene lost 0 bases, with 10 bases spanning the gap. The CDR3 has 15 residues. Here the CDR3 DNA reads TGTGCCAGCAGCTTGGCGCCACTTCCCTCCTACGAGCAGTACTTC. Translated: CASSLAPLPSYEQYF.

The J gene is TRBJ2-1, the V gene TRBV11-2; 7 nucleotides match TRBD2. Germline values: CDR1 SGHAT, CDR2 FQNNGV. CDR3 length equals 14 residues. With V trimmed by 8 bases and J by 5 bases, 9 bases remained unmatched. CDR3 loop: CASLAGDLDNEQFF. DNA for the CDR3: TGTGCCAGCTTGGCGGGAGACCTAGACAATGAGCAGTTCTTC.

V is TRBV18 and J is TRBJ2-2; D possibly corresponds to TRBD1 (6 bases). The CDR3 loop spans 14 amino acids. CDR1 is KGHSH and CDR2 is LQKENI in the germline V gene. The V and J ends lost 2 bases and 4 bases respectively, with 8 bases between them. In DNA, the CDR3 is TGTGCCAGCTCACCAGTAGGGGGCACCGGGGAGCTGTTTTTT. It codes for CASSPVGGTGELFF.

This CDR3 reads CASSYWGLARADTQYF. The CDR3 DNA reads TGTGCCAGCAGTTACTGGGGACTAGCTAGAGCAGATACGCAGTATTTT. V gene TRBV6-2 or TRBV6-3 combines with J gene TRBJ2-3; 9 bases are a match to TRBD2. The CDR3 extends over 16 amino acids. Germline trimming cut 1 base from V and 4 bases from J; bases unmatched to any gene: 6. Germline V gene data show CDR1 as MNHEY and CDR2 as SVGEGT.

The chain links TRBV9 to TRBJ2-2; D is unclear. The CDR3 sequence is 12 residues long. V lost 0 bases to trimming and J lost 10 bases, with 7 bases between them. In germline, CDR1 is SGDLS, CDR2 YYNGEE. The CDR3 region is CASSVGAPELFF. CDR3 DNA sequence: TGTGCCAGCAGCGTAGGGGCGCCGGAGCTGTTTTTT.

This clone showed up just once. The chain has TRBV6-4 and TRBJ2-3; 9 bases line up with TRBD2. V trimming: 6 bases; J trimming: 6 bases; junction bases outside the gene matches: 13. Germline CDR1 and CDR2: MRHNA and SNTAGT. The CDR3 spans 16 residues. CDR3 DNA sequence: TGTGCCAGCAGCGCCGAGATAGCGGGAGCAACCGATACGCAGTATTTT. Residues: CASSAEIAGATDTQYF.

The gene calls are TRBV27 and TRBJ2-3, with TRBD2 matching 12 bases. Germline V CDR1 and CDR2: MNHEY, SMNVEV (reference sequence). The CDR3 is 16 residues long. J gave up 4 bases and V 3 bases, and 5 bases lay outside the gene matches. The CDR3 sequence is CASSLPSGRVPDTQYF. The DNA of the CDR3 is TGTGCCAGCAGTTTGCCTAGCGGGAGGGTCCCAGATACGCAGTATTTT.

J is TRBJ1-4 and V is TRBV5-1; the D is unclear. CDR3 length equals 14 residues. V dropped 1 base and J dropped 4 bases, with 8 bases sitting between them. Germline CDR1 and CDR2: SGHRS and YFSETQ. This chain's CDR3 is CASSLSTVNEKLFF. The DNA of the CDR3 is TGCGCCAGCAGCTTGTCAACAGTTAATGAAAAACTGTTTTTT.

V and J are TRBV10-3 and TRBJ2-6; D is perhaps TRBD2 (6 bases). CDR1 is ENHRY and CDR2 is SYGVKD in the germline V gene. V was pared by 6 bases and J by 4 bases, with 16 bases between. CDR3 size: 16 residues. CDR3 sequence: CAISRDLSSGANVLTF. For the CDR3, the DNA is TGTGCCATCAGCCGGGACTTAAGTTCAGGGGCCAACGTCCTGACTTTC.

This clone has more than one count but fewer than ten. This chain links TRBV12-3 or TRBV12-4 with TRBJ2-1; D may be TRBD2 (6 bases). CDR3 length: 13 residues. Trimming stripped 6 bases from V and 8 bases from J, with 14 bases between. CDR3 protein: CASRGLWDYEQFF. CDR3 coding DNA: TGTGCCAGCAGGGGGTTGTGGGACTATGAGCAGTTCTTC.

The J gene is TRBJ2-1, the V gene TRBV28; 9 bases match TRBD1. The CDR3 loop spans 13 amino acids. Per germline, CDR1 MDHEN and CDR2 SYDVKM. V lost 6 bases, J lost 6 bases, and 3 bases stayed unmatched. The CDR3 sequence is CASRDRGFNEQFF. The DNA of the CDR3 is TGTGCCAGCAGAGACAGGGGGTTCAATGAGCAGTTCTTC.

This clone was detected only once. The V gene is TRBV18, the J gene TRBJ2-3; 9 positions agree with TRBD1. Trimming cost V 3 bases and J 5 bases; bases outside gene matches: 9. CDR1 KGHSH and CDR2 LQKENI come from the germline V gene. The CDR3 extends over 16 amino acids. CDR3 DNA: TGTGCCAGCTCACCCCCAAACAGGGGGCGTGGAGATACGCAGTATTTT. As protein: CASSPPNRGRGDTQYF.

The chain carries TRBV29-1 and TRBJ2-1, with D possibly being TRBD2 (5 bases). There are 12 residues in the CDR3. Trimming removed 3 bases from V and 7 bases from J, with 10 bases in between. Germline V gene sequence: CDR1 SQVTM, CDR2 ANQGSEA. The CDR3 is CSVDGMGNEQFF. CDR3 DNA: TGCAGCGTTGACGGGATGGGGAATGAGCAGTTCTTC.

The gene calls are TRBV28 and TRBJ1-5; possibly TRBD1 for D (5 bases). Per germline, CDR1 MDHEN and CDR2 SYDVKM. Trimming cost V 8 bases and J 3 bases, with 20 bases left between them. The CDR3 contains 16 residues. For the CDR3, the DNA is TGTGCCAGCCAGGAGGGGTCAGTCTTAGTCAATCAGCCCCAGCATTTT. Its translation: CASQEGSVLVNQPQHF.

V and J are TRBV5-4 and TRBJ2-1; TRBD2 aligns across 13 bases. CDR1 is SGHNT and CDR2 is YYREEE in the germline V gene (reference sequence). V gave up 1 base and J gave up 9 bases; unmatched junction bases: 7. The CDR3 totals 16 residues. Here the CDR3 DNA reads TGTGCCAGCAGCTTGACTAGCGGGAGGGCCTTATCTGAGCAGTTCTTC. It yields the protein CASSLTSGRALSEQFF.

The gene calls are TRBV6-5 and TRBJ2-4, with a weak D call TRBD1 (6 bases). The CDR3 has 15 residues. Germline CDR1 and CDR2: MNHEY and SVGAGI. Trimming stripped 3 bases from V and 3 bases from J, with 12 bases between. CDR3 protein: CASSYTGSGKNIQYF. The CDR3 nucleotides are TGTGCCAGCAGTTATACAGGGTCTGGCAAAAACATTCAGTACTTC.

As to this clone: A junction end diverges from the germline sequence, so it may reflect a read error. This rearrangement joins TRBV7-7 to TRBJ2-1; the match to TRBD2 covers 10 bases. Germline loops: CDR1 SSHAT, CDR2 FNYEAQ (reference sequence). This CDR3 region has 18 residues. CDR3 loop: CASSLAPSGSAGTNEQFF. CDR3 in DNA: TGTGCTAGCAGCTTAGCGCCTAGCGGGAGCGCGGGGACCAATGAGCAGTTCTTC.

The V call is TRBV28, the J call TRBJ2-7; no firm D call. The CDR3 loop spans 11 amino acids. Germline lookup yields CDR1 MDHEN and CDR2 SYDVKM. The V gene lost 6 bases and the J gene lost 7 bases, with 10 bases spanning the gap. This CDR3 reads CASSWRREQYF. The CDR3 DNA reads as TGTGCCAGCAGCTGGCGGCGTGAGCAGTACTTC.

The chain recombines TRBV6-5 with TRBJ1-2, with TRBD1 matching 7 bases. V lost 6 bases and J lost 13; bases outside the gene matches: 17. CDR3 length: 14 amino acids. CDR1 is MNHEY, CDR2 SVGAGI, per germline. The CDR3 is CASSSTLERGRVTF. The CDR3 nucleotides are TGTGCCAGCAGCTCCACCCTCGAAAGGGGGCGTGTCACCTTC.

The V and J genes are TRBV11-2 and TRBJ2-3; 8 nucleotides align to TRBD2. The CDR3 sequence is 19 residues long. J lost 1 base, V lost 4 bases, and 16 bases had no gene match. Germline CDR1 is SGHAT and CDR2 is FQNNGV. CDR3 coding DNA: TGTGCCAGCAGCTCCTCCCCGACTAGCGCGAGACGTCGCACAGATACGCAGTATTTT. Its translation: CASSSSPTSARRRTDTQYF.

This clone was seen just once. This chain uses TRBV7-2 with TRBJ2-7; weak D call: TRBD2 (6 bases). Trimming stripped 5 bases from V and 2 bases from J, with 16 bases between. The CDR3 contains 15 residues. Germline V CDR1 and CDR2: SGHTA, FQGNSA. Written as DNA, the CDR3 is TGTGCCAGCAGCCTTACCCCCGGCGGGACCTACGAGCAGTACTTC. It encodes CASSLTPGGTYEQYF.